This T cell receptor (beta chain) emerged from a study of glioma-infiltrating T cells. Study conclusions and caveats: Signature shared blood CDR3 motifs were enriched in low-divergence and depleted in high-divergence patients.

The iRepertoire nested amplicon-rescue multiplex PCR amplified TCR alpha and beta CDR3s from RNA. TCRdb re-called the multiplex PCR reads with MiXCR, one entry per CDR3 protein. The data show about 410,000 distinct CDR3 sequences, with more than 35% seen just once and around 13% held by the top ten. The CDR3 length is 13 residues. Germline assignment: CDR1 MNHEY and CDR2 SMNVEV (reference sequence). Trimming left V 2 bases short and J 7 bases short, with 11 bases between. In this sample, this clonotype turned up many times. Antigen specificity is unknown. This clonotype was sampled from a human donor with low-grade glioma or glioblastoma, undergoing nonglioma brain surgery, or in good health (not recorded which). The sample was glioma tissue, nonneoplastic brain tissue, or PBMCs (not recorded which). The chain combines TRBV27 with TRBJ1-2; D remains unclear. CDR3 in DNA: TGTGCCAGCAGTTTACCGGGTTTCGGTGGCTACACCTTC. Its translation: CASSLPGFGGYTF.